Presented here are 27 T cell receptor beta chains from one specimen sequenced in a study of T-cell reconstitution after alpha-beta-depleted transplantation in children. During its preparation, the TCRbeta library received unique molecular identifiers. One entry per CDR3 protein, called by TCRdb with MiXCR from the PCR reads. In the table there are about 980,000 distinct CDR3 sequences, less than 30% of which are singletons. Specimen: PBMCs, mostly from graft donor cells, collected 360 days after TCRalphabeta/CD19-depleted stem cell transplant. Receptors were obtained from a boy younger than two who had a stem cell transplant for SCID, so the T cells may come from the graft donor.

V is TRBV20-1 and J is TRBJ2-3; 7 nucleotides agree with TRBD1. Germline-derived CDR1 and CDR2 are DFQATT and SNEGSKA (reference sequence). V shed 6 bases, J shed 2 bases, and the junction held 14 bases outside the gene matches. The CDR3 contains 16 residues. This CDR3 is CSAYTPGGVPTDTQYF. The CDR3 DNA reads as TGCAGTGCCTACACCCCAGGGGGAGTACCCACAGATACGCAGTATTTT.

The chain couples TRBV30 to TRBJ2-3; D not certain. The V end was cut by 0 bases, the J end by 3 bases, with 7 bases between. This CDR3 comprises 13 residues. Germline CDR1 and CDR2: GTSNPN and SVGIG (reference sequence). The CDR3 here is CAWSVRPTDTQYF. Written as DNA, the CDR3 is TGTGCCTGGAGTGTACGACCGACAGATACGCAGTATTTT.

This sequence joins TRBV27 and TRBJ2-3; D uncertain. The CDR3 is 16 residues long. V gave up 2 bases and J gave up 0 bases, with 12 bases separating them. Germline CDR1 is MNHEY and CDR2 is SMNVEV (reference sequence). The CDR3 reads CASSLPTLLSTDTQYF. The CDR3 coding sequence is TGTGCCAGCAGTTTACCTACCTTACTCAGCACAGATACGCAGTATTTT.

CDR3 bases: TGCAGTGCTAGACGGACAGGGGAAGAGGATGAGCAGTTCTTC. This codes for CSARRTGEEDEQFF. The rearrangement links TRBV20-1 to TRBJ2-1, with 9 bases that match TRBD1. This CDR3 has 14 amino acids. Germline trimming cut 2 bases from V and 8 bases from J; bases unmatched to any gene: 7. Looked up from germline, CDR1 is DFQATT and CDR2 is SNEGSKA (reference sequence).

This clonotype was seen only a few times. This rearrangement joins TRBV20-1 to TRBJ2-1; D may be TRBD1 or TRBD2 (6 bases each). V lost 4 bases to trimming and J lost 0 bases, with 13 bases between them. Per the germline V gene, CDR1 is DFQATT and CDR2 is SNEGSKA (reference sequence). CDR3 length: 15 residues. Here the CDR3 reads CSATLGGPSYNEQFF. In nucleotides, the CDR3 is TGCAGTGCTACGCTCGGGGGCCCCTCCTACAATGAGCAGTTCTTC.

This clonotype was picked up many times. The chain couples TRBV5-6 to TRBJ1-2; 11 bases align to TRBD1. The trim removed 4 bases at V and 4 bases at J, leaving 3 bases unmatched. The CDR3 contains 14 residues. Germline values: CDR1 SGHDT, CDR2 YYEEEE. The CDR3 region is CASSPGTGGYGYTF. Written as DNA, the CDR3 is TGTGCCAGCAGCCCGGGGACAGGGGGCTATGGCTACACCTTC.

This clonotype was counted a few times. The chain combines TRBV9 with TRBJ2-3; 11 nucleotides align to TRBD2. The CDR3 contains 18 residues. Germline V CDR1 and CDR2: SGDLS, YYNGEE. V gave up 2 bases and J gave up 5 bases; unmatched junction bases: 13. The CDR3, as DNA: TGTGCCAGCAGCGTCGGCCCACCTAGCGGGGGGCCCGGAGATACGCAGTATTTT. Residues: CASSVGPPSGGPGDTQYF. The complete variable domain, with remaining parts taken from reference TRBV9 and TRBJ2-3, reads DSGVTQTPKHLITATGQRVTLRCSPRSGDLSVYWYQQSLDQGLQFLIQYYNGEERAKGNILERFSAQQFPDLHSELNLSSLELGDSALYFCASSVGPPSGGPGDTQYFGPGTRLTVL.

V gene TRBV5-1 combines with J gene TRBJ2-3; 8 bases are shared with TRBD2. The trim removed 4 bases at V and 2 bases at J, leaving 9 bases unmatched. The CDR3 covers 16 residues. Germline loops: CDR1 SGHRS, CDR2 YFSETQ. Here the CDR3 DNA reads TGCGCCAGCAGCCCCCAGGCGGGGGGAATCACAGATACGCAGTATTTT. It is translated as CASSPQAGGITDTQYF.

This clonotype turned up a few times. CDR3 DNA: TGTGCCAGCAGCCTTCGGGGACCCAATAACTATGGCTACACCTTC. Its protein is CASSLRGPNNYGYTF. The rearrangement uses TRBV3-1 and TRBJ1-2; D is possibly TRBD1 (5 bases). The CDR3 extends over 15 amino acids. Per the germline V gene, CDR1 is LGHDT and CDR2 is YNNKEL (reference sequence). Trimming removed 4 bases at V and 1 base at J, with 13 bases between.

The chain recombines TRBV6-6 with TRBJ2-1, with D perhaps given as TRBD1 or TRBD2 (6 bases each). The germline V gene has CDR1 MNHNY and CDR2 SVGAGI (reference sequence). Trimming cost V 5 bases and J 12 bases, with 17 bases left between them. CDR3 size: 13 residues. The CDR3 sequence: CASSRGGLAVQFF. The CDR3, as DNA: TGTGCCAGCAGTCGAGGGGGGTTGGCGGTGCAGTTCTTC.

The chain joins TRBV12-3 or TRBV12-4 to TRBJ1-2, with 7 bases matching TRBD1. J was trimmed by 5 bases and V by 1 base; bases with no gene match: 4. The CDR3 sequence is 14 residues long. As DNA, the CDR3 is TGTGCCAGCAGTTTAGATCCAGGGGGATATGGCTACACCTTC. It yields the protein CASSLDPGGYGYTF.

A few counts support this clonotype. The J gene is TRBJ1-1, the V gene TRBV3-1, with D perhaps TRBD1 (6 bases). The germline V gene encodes CDR1 LGHDT and CDR2 YNNKEL (reference sequence). There are 13 residues in the CDR3. Trimming cost V 4 bases and J 7 bases, with 13 bases left between them. The CDR3 bases are TGTGCCAGCAGCCCTCGGGGGGCAGTTGAAGCTTTCTTT. This sequence encodes CASSPRGAVEAFF.

The genes are TRBV15 and TRBJ1-5; no clear D gene. Trimming took off 0 bases at V and 6 bases at J, with 15 bases between the two ends. The germline CDR1 and CDR2 sequences are LNHNV and YYDKDF (reference sequence). The CDR3 is made up of 16 amino acids. CDR3 bases: TGTGCCACCAGCAGAGAGGGTGGGAGGGTAGCTCAGCCCCAGCATTTT. It yields the protein CATSREGGRVAQPQHF.

This clonotype came up many times. This chain connects TRBV20-1 to TRBJ2-7, with 7 bases aligning to TRBD2. CDR1 and CDR2 from the germline V gene are DFQATT and SNEGSKA (reference sequence). V was clipped by 2 bases and J by 3 bases; unmatched bases: 4. The CDR3 extends over 13 amino acids. CDR3 nucleotide sequence: TGCAGTGCTAGACCAGCGGGGTACTACGAGCAGTACTTC. Its translation: CSARPAGYYEQYF.

The chain joins TRBV27 to TRBJ2-5; maybe TRBD1 (6 bases). This CDR3 comprises 16 residues. V lost 5 bases, J lost 2 bases, and 18 bases lay in between. Germline V gives CDR1 MNHEY, CDR2 SMNVEV (reference sequence). CDR3 DNA sequence: TGTGCCAGCAGTAGAGATCTTATGGGGGCGCAAGAGACCCAGTACTTC. It encodes CASSRDLMGAQETQYF.

CDR3 DNA sequence: TGCGCCAGCAGCCAAGAGGGGCAGTACGAGCAGTACTTC. Encoded protein: CASSQEGQYEQYF. The chain is built from TRBV4-1 and TRBJ2-7, with D perhaps TRBD1 (5 bases). Germline CDR1 and CDR2: MGHRA and YSYEKL. Trimming took 0 bases from V and 4 from J, leaving 7 bases between them. The CDR3 spans 13 residues.

The chain couples TRBV5-1 to TRBJ1-1; D might be TRBD1 (5 bases). Per the germline V gene, CDR1 is SGHRS and CDR2 is YFSETQ. This CDR3 is built from 16 residues. The V and J ends lost 0 bases and 1 base respectively, with 13 bases between them. For the CDR3, the DNA is TGCGCCAGCAGCTTGGGCGGCGGGGCCACGAACACTGAAGCTTTCTTT. This gives the protein CASSLGGGATNTEAFF. Drawing the rest from reference TRBV5-1 and TRBJ1-1, the complete variable domain is KAGVTQTPRYLIKTRGQQVTLSCSPISGHRSVSWYQQTPGQGLQFLFEYFSETQRNKGNFPGRFSGRQFSNSRSEMNVSTLELGDSALYLCASSLGGGATNTEAFFGQGTRLTVV.

This clonotype has more than one count but fewer than ten. CDR3 in amino acids: CASRSSGTSNNEQFF. The CDR3 DNA is TGTGCCAGCAGATCTTCTGGGACTAGCAACAATGAGCAGTTCTTC. J is TRBJ2-1 and V is TRBV5-5; 9 bases are a match to TRBD2. CDR3 size: 15 residues. V trimming: 5 bases; J trimming: 5 bases; junction bases outside the gene matches: 8. The germline gives CDR1 SGHKS, CDR2 YYEKEE (reference sequence).

The chain is built from TRBV29-1 and TRBJ1-1; D gene uncertain. The V end lost 4 bases, the J end lost 8 bases, and 8 bases lay between the germline ends. CDR1 and CDR2 from the germline V gene are SQVTM and ANQGSEA. The CDR3 has 10 residues. This chain's CDR3 is CSVVLTEAFF. The CDR3 DNA sequence: TGCAGCGTTGTCTTGACCGAAGCTTTCTTT.

The chain links TRBV6-1 to TRBJ2-2; 7 nucleotides align to TRBD2. Germline V CDR1 and CDR2: MNHNS, SASEGT. V was clipped by 8 bases and J by 9 bases; unmatched bases: 12. The CDR3 covers 14 residues. The CDR3 bases are TGTGCCAGCGGGGGGGGTTTGGCTCGCCGGGAGCTGTTTTTT. Its protein is CASGGGLARRELFF.

This clonotype was seen a few times. The V call is TRBV19, the J call TRBJ2-2, with a weak D call TRBD2 (6 bases). This CDR3 is built from 15 residues. The germline V gene encodes CDR1 LNHDA and CDR2 SQIVND (reference sequence). Trimming stripped 4 bases from V and 0 bases from J, with 9 bases between. Here the CDR3 DNA reads TGTGCCAGTAGTAGTCCGGGGGCGAACACCGGGGAGCTGTTTTTT. Translated, it gives CASSSPGANTGELFF. Variable domain in full (rest from reference TRBV19 and TRBJ2-2): DGGITQSPKYLFRKEGQNVTLSCEQNLNHDAMYWYRQDPGQGLRLIYYSQIVNDFQKGDIAEGYSVSREKKESFPLTVTSAQKNPTAFYLCASSSPGANTGELFFGEGSRLTVL.

This chain links TRBV6-2 or TRBV6-3 with TRBJ2-3; D is tentatively TRBD1 or TRBD2 (6 bases each). Germline loops: CDR1 MNHEY, CDR2 SVGEGT. V dropped 10 bases and J dropped 4 bases, with 18 bases sitting between them. This CDR3 has 14 residues. The DNA for the CDR3 is TGTGCCACCCGTAAGGGGGGCCCGTCAGATACGCAGTATTTT. It is translated as CATRKGGPSDTQYF.

The rearrangement uses TRBV2 and TRBJ1-1; the D gene is possibly TRBD1 (5 bases). CDR3 length: 16 amino acids. Germline loops: CDR1 SNHLY, CDR2 FYNNEI. V was clipped by 3 bases and J by 0 bases, with 14 bases between them. The chain's CDR3 is CASSEGRVGMNTEAFF. CDR3 DNA: TGTGCCAGCAGTGAGGGCAGGGTGGGCATGAACACTGAAGCTTTCTTT. Looking up the rest from reference TRBV2 and TRBJ1-1 gives the full variable domain: EPEVTQTPSHQVTQMGQEVILRCVPISNHLYFYWYRQILGQKVEFLVSFYNNEISEKSEIFDDQFSVERPDGSNFTLKIRSTKLEDSAMYFCASSEGRVGMNTEAFFGQGTRLTVV.

The gene calls are TRBV30 and TRBJ1-1; unclear D gene. Germline-derived CDR1 and CDR2 are GTSNPN and SVGIG (reference sequence). This CDR3 is built from 13 residues. Trimming removed 2 bases at V and 1 base at J, with 8 bases between. The CDR3 loop reads CAWSMGRNTEAFF. For the CDR3, the DNA is TGTGCCTGGAGTATGGGGAGGAACACTGAAGCTTTCTTT.

This clonotype appeared a few times. The V and J genes are TRBV2 and TRBJ2-7; D gene ambiguous. V was trimmed by 6 bases and J by 1 base, leaving 10 bases between them. CDR3 length: 13 amino acids. Per germline, CDR1 SNHLY and CDR2 FYNNEI. The CDR3 bases are TGTGCCAGCAGGAAAGACCCTTCCTACGAGCAGTACTTC. Translated: CASRKDPSYEQYF.

V and J are TRBV2 and TRBJ1-5; D remains ambiguous. This CDR3 has 15 amino acids. V was cut by 3 bases and J by 3 bases, with 12 bases left in between. Germline CDR1 and CDR2: SNHLY and FYNNEI. DNA for the CDR3: TGTGCCAGCAGTGAGGGCGGCGAACTCAATCAGCCCCAGCATTTT. Its translation is CASSEGGELNQPQHF.

The genes are TRBV6-5 and TRBJ1-2; D is uncertain. Germline loops: CDR1 MNHEY, CDR2 SVGAGI. CDR3 size: 14 residues. The V end lost 4 bases, the J end lost 2 bases, and 11 bases lay between the germline ends. The CDR3 loop is CASSFLWENYGYTF. CDR3 in DNA: TGTGCCAGCAGTTTTCTATGGGAGAACTATGGCTACACCTTC.